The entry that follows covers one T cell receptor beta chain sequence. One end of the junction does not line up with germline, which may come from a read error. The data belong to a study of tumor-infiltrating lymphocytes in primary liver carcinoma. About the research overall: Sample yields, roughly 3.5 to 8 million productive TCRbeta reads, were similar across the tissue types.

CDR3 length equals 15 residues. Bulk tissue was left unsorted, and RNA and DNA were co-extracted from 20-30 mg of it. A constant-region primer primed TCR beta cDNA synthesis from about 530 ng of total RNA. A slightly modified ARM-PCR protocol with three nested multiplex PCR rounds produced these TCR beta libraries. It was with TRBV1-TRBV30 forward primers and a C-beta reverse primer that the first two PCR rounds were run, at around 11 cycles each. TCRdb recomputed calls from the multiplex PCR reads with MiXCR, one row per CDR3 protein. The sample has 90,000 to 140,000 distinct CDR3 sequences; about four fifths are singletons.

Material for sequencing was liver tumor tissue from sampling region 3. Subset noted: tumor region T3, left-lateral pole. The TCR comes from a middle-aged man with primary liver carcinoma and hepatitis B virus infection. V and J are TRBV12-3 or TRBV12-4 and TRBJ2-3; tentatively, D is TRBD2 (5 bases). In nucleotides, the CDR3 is TGTGCCAGCAGTTCCGACTGGACTGTTGGAGATATGCAGTATTTT. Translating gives CASSSDWTVGDMQYF.